The clone carrying this T cell receptor (beta chain) was counted ten times or more. What it binds is unknown. This sample was taken from a study of T cell clonality in common variable immunodeficiency. Caucasian heritage predominated among both patients and controls. Sequencing input was equivalent genomic DNA from CVID and controls. Measured with immunoSEQ multiplex PCR; TCRdb has only the in-frame clones, and not every one. The sample includes approximately 40,000 clones, none of them occurring once. General study points: CVID subjects showed higher TCRbeta clonality than healthy controls. Fewer deletions and N-nucleotide insertions were reportedly seen in common variable immunodeficiency TCR beta sequences.

Sequenced material: peripheral blood mononuclear cells. The sequence came from a person aged 18 to 75 in good health.

The part of the CDR3 DNA that was read is TGCAGTGCAACCGTCCTTCAGGATACG. Translating it yields CSATVLQDT. The CDR3 reads in full as CSATVLQDTQYF. This chain joins TRBV20-1 and TRBJ2-3; no firm D call. The CDR3 end falls 3 residues outside the read, so it is completed with the germline J gene. CDR3 size: 12 residues. Between the trimmed V and J ends, which lost 6 bases and 6 bases, there was a span of 13 bases. From germline, CDR1 is DFQATT and CDR2 SNEGSKA (reference sequence).